The 25 T cell receptor beta chains below all came from one sample that was sequenced in a study of blood T cell repertoires in COVID-19. Produced via immunoSEQ multiplex PCR; TCRdb's table is partial and in-frame only. The sample shows about 250,000 clones, around 80% of them seen only once. Material for sequencing was peripheral blood. The receptors were gathered from a man aged 80 or over with acute or convalescent COVID-19.

This sequence joins TRBV5-4 and TRBJ2-3; 14 bases line up with TRBD2. The germline gives CDR1 SGHNT, CDR2 YYREEE (reference sequence). Unmatched junction bases numbered 3, after V lost 4 bases and J lost 5 bases. This CDR3 contains 15 residues. DNA of the CDR3: TGTGCCAGCAGCCCGACTAGCGGGAGGGGAGATACGCAGTATTTT. It yields the protein CASSPTSGRGDTQYF.

The chain employs TRBV29-1 and TRBJ1-1; D unclear. From germline, CDR1 is SQVTM and CDR2 ANQGSEA. V was pared by 3 bases and J by 7 bases, with 12 bases between. There are 12 residues in the CDR3. CDR3 sequence: CSVDRGLGEAFF. CDR3 bases: TGCAGCGTTGATAGAGGGTTAGGTGAAGCTTTCTTT. Combining the CDR3 with reference TRBV29-1 and TRBJ1-1 gives the whole variable domain SAVISQKPSRDICQRGTSLTIQCQVDSQVTMMFWYRQQPGQSLTLIATANQGSEATYESGFVIDKFPISRPNLTFSTLTVSNMSPEDSSIYLCSVDRGLGEAFFGQGTRLTVV.

This chain links TRBV19 with TRBJ1-1; no clear D gene. V lost 1 base and J 3 bases, leaving 6 bases between the germline ends. Germline V gene lookup returns CDR1 LNHDA and CDR2 SQIVND (reference sequence). This CDR3 spans 13 amino acids. The CDR3 bases are TGTGCCAGTAGTATAGCTAGAGACACTGAAGCTTTCTTT. Amino acids: CASSIARDTEAFF.

This clone came up a few times. This chain links TRBV19 with TRBJ1-1, with 8 bases identical to TRBD1. V dropped 9 bases and J dropped 4; count of bases not matched to a gene: 10. Germline loops: CDR1 LNHDA, CDR2 SQIVND (reference sequence). This CDR3 contains 14 residues. CDR3 region: CASNFQGAITEAFF. As DNA, the CDR3 is TGTGCCAGCAACTTCCAGGGGGCGATCACTGAAGCTTTCTTT.

The chain carries TRBV14 and TRBJ2-1; TRBD2 matches 8 bases. There are 19 residues in the CDR3. J lost 3 bases, V lost 2 bases, and 15 bases had no gene match. Germline-derived CDR1 and CDR2 are SGHDN and FVKESK. CDR3 loop: CASSQLRVAGPRSYNEQFF. CDR3 DNA sequence: TGTGCCAGCAGCCAACTTAGGGTAGCGGGGCCCCGAAGCTACAATGAGCAGTTCTTC.

CDR3 DNA sequence: TGCGCCAGCAGCTCCCGGCGGACAGGGGCCGGGAACACTGAAGCTTTCTTT. Residues: CASSSRRTGAGNTEAFF. The J gene is TRBJ1-1, the V gene TRBV5-1; 9 nucleotides agree with TRBD1. Germline loops: CDR1 SGHRS, CDR2 YFSETQ. The CDR3 covers 17 residues. The V gene end was trimmed by 3 bases and the J gene end by 1 base; junction bases not matched to a gene: 10.

V gene TRBV19 combines with J gene TRBJ2-7; 9 nucleotides agree with TRBD1. Germline lookup yields CDR1 LNHDA and CDR2 SQIVND (reference sequence). This CDR3 has 15 residues. Trimming at V came to 3 bases and at J to 3 bases, leaving 6 bases not matched to a gene. CDR3 DNA sequence: TGTGCCAGTAGTATTCCTGGGACAGGGCTCTACGAGCAGTACTTC. Translated, it gives CASSIPGTGLYEQYF.

The chain recombines TRBV27 with TRBJ1-3, with 8 nucleotides matching TRBD1. Germline V CDR1 and CDR2: MNHEY, SMNVEV (reference sequence). The ends lost 6 bases at V and 3 bases at J; junction bases unmatched: 4. This CDR3 comprises 14 residues. CDR3 amino acids: CASSPDRGGNTIYF. The CDR3 DNA sequence: TGTGCCAGCAGCCCCGACAGGGGTGGAAACACCATATATTTT.

V gene TRBV9 combines with J gene TRBJ1-2; D perhaps matches TRBD1 (6 bases). V was trimmed by 0 bases and J by 2 bases, leaving 8 bases between them. The CDR3 spans 14 residues. Germline CDR1 reads SGDLS; CDR2 reads YYNGEE. The CDR3 is CASSVDTGNYGYTF. In nucleotides, the CDR3 is TGTGCCAGCAGCGTAGACACAGGGAACTATGGCTACACCTTC. Variable domain in full (rest from reference TRBV9 and TRBJ1-2): DSGVTQTPKHLITATGQRVTLRCSPRSGDLSVYWYQQSLDQGLQFLIQYYNGEERAKGNILERFSAQQFPDLHSELNLSSLELGDSALYFCASSVDTGNYGYTFGSGTRLTVV.

The rearrangement uses TRBV19 and TRBJ2-7, with 7 bases matching TRBD2. V gave up 5 bases and J gave up 12 bases; unmatched junction bases: 16. Germline values: CDR1 LNHDA, CDR2 SQIVND (reference sequence). CDR3 size: 14 residues. CDR3 nucleotide sequence: TGTGCCAGTAGTTCTCGGGGAGGGGCCGGGAGGCCGTACTTC. Translation gives CASSSRGGAGRPYF.

The gene calls are TRBV28 and TRBJ2-3; perhaps TRBD2 as D (5 bases). The V gene's germline CDR1 is MDHEN and CDR2 SYDVKM. V was trimmed by 5 bases and J by 1 base, leaving 19 bases between them. The CDR3 consists of 17 residues. This chain's CDR3 is CASSSGRLEAGTDTQYF. The CDR3 bases are TGTGCCAGCAGTAGCGGCAGACTGGAAGCCGGCACAGATACGCAGTATTTT.

The rearrangement links TRBV27 to TRBJ2-1, with 10 bases identical to TRBD2. Germline trimming cut 4 bases from V and 8 bases from J; bases unmatched to any gene: 5. This CDR3 has 14 amino acids. Germline V gene lookup returns CDR1 MNHEY and CDR2 SMNVEV (reference sequence). The CDR3 DNA reads as TGTGCCAGCAGTTCCCTACTAGCGGGATATGAGCAGTTCTTC. Its protein is CASSSLLAGYEQFF.

V is TRBV7-8 and J is TRBJ2-7, with TRBD2 identical over 8 bases. Germline V CDR1 and CDR2: SGHVS, FQNEAQ. The junction had 5 bases not matched to a gene; V was cut back by 4 bases and J by 3 bases. The CDR3 length is 14 residues. In DNA form, the CDR3 reads TGTGCCAGCAGCTCACCGGGACTAGTCTACGAGCAGTACTTC. This translates into CASSSPGLVYEQYF. Full variable domain (missing parts from reference TRBV7-8 and TRBJ2-7): GAGVSQSPRYKVAKRGQDVALRCDPISGHVSLFWYQQALGQGPEFLTYFQNEAQLDKSGLPSDRFFAERPEGSVSTLKIQRTQQEDSAVYLCASSSPGLVYEQYFGPGTRLTVT.

Of note for this clone: Sequence at one end of the junction differs from germline and may be a read error. Other DNA sequences within the sample encode an identical CDR3. This chain joins TRBV30 and TRBJ1-5; D uncertain. This CDR3 contains 14 residues. From germline, CDR1 is GTSNPN and CDR2 SVGIG (reference sequence). CDR3 in amino acids: CAWSAGTGNQPQHF. The CDR3 DNA sequence: TGTGCTTGGAGTGCAGGAACTGGCAATCAGCCCCAGCATTTT.

This chain joins TRBV6-5 and TRBJ1-2; D uncertain. This CDR3 is built from 10 residues. From germline, CDR1 is MNHEY and CDR2 SVGAGI. V gave up 10 bases and J gave up 4 bases, with 7 bases separating them. In DNA form, the CDR3 reads TGTGCCACTAGCAGCTATGGCTACACCTTC. Translated, it gives CATSSYGYTF.

This clone was detected a few times. The gene calls are TRBV28 and TRBJ2-1, with 12 bases aligning to TRBD2. Germline-derived CDR1 and CDR2 are MDHEN and SYDVKM. J lost 6 bases, V lost 6 bases, and 3 bases had no gene match. The CDR3 spans 14 residues. CDR3 in amino acids: CASSELAGGNEQFF. CDR3 nucleotide sequence: TGTGCCAGCAGCGAACTAGCGGGAGGCAATGAGCAGTTCTTC. Full variable domain (missing parts from reference TRBV28 and TRBJ2-1): DVKVTQSSRYLVKRTGEKVFLECVQDMDHENMFWYRQDPGLGLRLIYFSYDVKMKEKGDIPEGYSVSREKKERFSLILESASTNQTSMYLCASSELAGGNEQFFGPGTRLTVL.

V is TRBV18 and J is TRBJ2-1; D uncertain. Germline CDR1 is KGHSH and CDR2 is LQKENI. The CDR3 has 15 residues. With 3 bases removed from V and 4 bases from J, the gap between germline ends came to 13 bases. The CDR3 loop reads CASSPPVSGYNEQFF. For the CDR3, the DNA is TGTGCCAGCTCACCCCCCGTCTCGGGTTACAATGAGCAGTTCTTC.

The V gene is TRBV4-1, the J gene TRBJ2-7, with D possibly matching TRBD2 (5 bases). Germline V gene data show CDR1 as MGHRA and CDR2 as YSYEKL. The CDR3 is 15 residues long. V dropped 0 bases and J dropped 3 bases, with 12 bases sitting between them. CDR3 nucleotide sequence: TGCGCCAGCAGCCAAGATCAGAGGGCCAGCTACGAGCAGTACTTC. Protein sequence: CASSQDQRASYEQYF.

This clone was found once. V gene TRBV5-6 combines with J gene TRBJ2-7; tentative D call: TRBD2 (6 bases). The CDR3 covers 13 residues. Germline loops: CDR1 SGHDT, CDR2 YYEEEE. The germline V and J ends were trimmed by 1 base and 5 bases, with 10 bases remaining between them. CDR3 in amino acids: CASSLFGGDEQYF. DNA of the CDR3: TGTGCCAGCAGCTTGTTCGGCGGGGACGAGCAGTACTTC.

The chain has TRBV7-8 and TRBJ1-4; D may be TRBD1 (5 bases). The CDR3 runs 11 residues. Germline V gene sequence: CDR1 SGHVS, CDR2 FQNEAQ. V lost 4 bases and J 12 bases, leaving 9 bases between the germline ends. The CDR3 sequence: CASSYGGELFF. Written as DNA, the CDR3 is TGTGCCAGCAGCTACGGGGGGGAACTGTTTTTT.

V is TRBV5-1 and J is TRBJ2-7; 7 bases are a match to TRBD1. CDR3 size: 13 residues. J lost 6 bases, V lost 6 bases, and 9 bases had no gene match. Per the germline V gene, CDR1 is SGHRS and CDR2 is YFSETQ. The CDR3 region has the DNA TGCGCCAGCAATCCGGACAGGTTCGGCGAGCAGTACTTC. As protein: CASNPDRFGEQYF.

The rearrangement joins TRBV2 to TRBJ1-6; 7 bases line up with TRBD1. V lost 8 bases to trimming and J lost 10 bases; unmatched junction nucleotides: 11. The CDR3 spans 14 residues. Germline CDR1 is SNHLY and CDR2 is FYNNEI. CDR3 DNA sequence: TGTGCCAGCGCGTCGCAGGGGGAAAGATCACCCCTCCACTTT. Amino acid sequence: CASASQGERSPLHF.

This chain uses TRBV19 with TRBJ2-3; 9 positions match TRBD2. V lost 5 bases, J lost 2 bases, and 20 bases stayed unmatched. CDR3 length: 20 residues. Germline lookup yields CDR1 LNHDA and CDR2 SQIVND (reference sequence). The CDR3 DNA reads TGTGCCAGTAGTTGGAGCCGGGCGGGGACTAGCCGGGGCGACACAGATACGCAGTATTTT. Its protein is CASSWSRAGTSRGDTDTQYF.

This chain uses TRBV7-7 with TRBJ2-7; 7 positions agree with TRBD1. Germline CDR1 SSHAT, CDR2 FNYEAQ (reference sequence). The CDR3 contains 13 residues. V shed 1 base, J shed 7 bases, and the junction held 4 bases outside the gene matches. In nucleotides, the CDR3 is TGTGCCAGCAGCTTAGGGACAGGCAGTGAGCAGTACTTC. This gives the protein CASSLGTGSEQYF.

This chain connects TRBV2 to TRBJ2-5; 7 positions agree with TRBD1. The CDR3 spans 13 residues. Germline-derived CDR1 and CDR2 are SNHLY and FYNNEI. V trimming: 6 bases; J trimming: 5 bases; junction bases outside the gene matches: 6. In nucleotides, the CDR3 is TGTGCCAGCAGCTTCAGGGGGTCCGAGACCCAGTACTTC. It codes for CASSFRGSETQYF.